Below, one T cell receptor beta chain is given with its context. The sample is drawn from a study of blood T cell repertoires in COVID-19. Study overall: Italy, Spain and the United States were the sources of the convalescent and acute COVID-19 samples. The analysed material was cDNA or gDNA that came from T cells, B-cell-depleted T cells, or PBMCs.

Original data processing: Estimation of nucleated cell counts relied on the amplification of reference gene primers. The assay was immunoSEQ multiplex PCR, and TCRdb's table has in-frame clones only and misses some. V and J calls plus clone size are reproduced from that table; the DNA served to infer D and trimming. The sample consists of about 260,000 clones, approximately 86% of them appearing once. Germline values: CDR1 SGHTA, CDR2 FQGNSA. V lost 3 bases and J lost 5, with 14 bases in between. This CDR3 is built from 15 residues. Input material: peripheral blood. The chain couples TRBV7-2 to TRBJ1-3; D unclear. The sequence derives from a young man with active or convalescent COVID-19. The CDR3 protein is CASSFGSPFRNTIYF. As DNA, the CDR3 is TGTGCCAGCAGCTTCGGGTCACCATTCCGAAACACCATATATTTT.